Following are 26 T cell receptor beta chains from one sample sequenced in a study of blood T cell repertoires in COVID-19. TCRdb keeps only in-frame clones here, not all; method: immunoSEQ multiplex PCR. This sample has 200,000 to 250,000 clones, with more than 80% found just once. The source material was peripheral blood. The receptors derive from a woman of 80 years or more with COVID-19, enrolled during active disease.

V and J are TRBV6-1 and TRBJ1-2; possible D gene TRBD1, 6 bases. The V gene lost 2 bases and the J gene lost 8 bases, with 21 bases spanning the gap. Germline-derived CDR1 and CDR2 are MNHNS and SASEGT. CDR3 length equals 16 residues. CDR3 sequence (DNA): TGTGCCAGCAGTGAACGAGCACAGGGAGTAATTGGAGGCTACACCTTC. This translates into CASSERAQGVIGGYTF.

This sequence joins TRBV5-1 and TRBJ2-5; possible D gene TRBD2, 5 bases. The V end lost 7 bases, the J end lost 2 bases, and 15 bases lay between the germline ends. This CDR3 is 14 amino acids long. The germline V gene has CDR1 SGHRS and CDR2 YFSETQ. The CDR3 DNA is TGCGCCAGCTCCCCCGGGGTTAAGCAAGAGACCCAGTACTTC. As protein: CASSPGVKQETQYF.

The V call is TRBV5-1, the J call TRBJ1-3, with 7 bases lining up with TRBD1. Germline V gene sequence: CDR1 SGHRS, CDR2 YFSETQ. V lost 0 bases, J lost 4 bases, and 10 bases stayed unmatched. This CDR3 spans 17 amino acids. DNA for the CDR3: TGCGCCAGCAGCTTGGAGGGGGCCTTCGTCCGGGGAAACACCATATATTTT. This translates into CASSLEGAFVRGNTIYF.

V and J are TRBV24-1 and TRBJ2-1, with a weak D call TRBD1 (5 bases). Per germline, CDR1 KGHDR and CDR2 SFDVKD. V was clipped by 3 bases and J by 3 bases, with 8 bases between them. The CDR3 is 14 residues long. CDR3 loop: CATSDGALYNEQFF. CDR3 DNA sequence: TGTGCCACCAGTGATGGGGCACTCTACAATGAGCAGTTCTTC.

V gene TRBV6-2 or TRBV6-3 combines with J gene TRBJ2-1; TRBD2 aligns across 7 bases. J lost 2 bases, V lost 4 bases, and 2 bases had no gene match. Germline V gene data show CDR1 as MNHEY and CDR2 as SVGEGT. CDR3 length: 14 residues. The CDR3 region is CASSFGLAYNEQFF. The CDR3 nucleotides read TGTGCCAGCAGTTTCGGACTAGCCTACAATGAGCAGTTCTTC.

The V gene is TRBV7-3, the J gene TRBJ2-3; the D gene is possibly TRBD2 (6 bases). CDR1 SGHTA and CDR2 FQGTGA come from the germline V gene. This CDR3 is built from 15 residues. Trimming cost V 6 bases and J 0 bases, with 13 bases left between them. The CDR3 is CASSLVGTSTDTQYF. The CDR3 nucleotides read TGTGCCAGCAGTCTAGTCGGGACTAGCACAGATACGCAGTATTTT.

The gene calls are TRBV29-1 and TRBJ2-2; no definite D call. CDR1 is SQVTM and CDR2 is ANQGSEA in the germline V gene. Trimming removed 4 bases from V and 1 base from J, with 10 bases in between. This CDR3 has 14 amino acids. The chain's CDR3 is CSVVPRLNTGELFF. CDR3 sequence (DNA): TGCAGCGTTGTTCCACGACTGAACACCGGGGAGCTGTTTTTT.

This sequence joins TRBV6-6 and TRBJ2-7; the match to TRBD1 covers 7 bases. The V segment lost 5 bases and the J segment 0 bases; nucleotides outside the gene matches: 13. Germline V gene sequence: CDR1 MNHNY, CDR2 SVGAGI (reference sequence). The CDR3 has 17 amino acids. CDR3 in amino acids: CASSHLGTAYRSYEQYF. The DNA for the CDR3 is TGTGCCAGCAGTCACCTAGGGACAGCCTATCGCTCCTACGAGCAGTACTTC.

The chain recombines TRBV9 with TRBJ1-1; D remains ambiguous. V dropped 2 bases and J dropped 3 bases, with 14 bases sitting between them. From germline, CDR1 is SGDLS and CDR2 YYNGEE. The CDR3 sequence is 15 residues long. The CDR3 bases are TGTGCCAGCAGCGTCAACCATGTCCCGGACACTGAAGCTTTCTTT. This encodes CASSVNHVPDTEAFF.

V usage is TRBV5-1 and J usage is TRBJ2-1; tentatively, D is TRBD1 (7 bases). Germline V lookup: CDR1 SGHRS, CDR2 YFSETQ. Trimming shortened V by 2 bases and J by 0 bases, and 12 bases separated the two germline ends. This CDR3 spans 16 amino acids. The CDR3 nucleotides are TGCGCCAGCAGCTTCAGGGGGGAAGTCTCCTACAATGAGCAGTTCTTC. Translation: CASSFRGEVSYNEQFF.

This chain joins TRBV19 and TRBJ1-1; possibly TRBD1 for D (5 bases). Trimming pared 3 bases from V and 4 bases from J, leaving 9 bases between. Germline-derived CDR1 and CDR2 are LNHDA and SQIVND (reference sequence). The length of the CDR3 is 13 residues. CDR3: CASSIGGFTEAFF. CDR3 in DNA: TGTGCCAGTAGTATTGGGGGGTTCACTGAAGCTTTCTTT.

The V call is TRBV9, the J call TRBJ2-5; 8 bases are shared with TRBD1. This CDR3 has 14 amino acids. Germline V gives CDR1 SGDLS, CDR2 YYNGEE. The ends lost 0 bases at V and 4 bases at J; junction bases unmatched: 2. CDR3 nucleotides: TGTGCCAGCAGCGTAGTCGGGACAGGAGAGACCCAGTACTTC. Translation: CASSVVGTGETQYF.

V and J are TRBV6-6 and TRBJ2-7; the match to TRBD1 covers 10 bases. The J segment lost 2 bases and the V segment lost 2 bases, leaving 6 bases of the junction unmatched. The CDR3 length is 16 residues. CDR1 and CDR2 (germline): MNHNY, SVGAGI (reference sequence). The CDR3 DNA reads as TGTGCCAGCAGTTACGGGGGACAGGGGTTTGCCTACGAGCAGTACTTC. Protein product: CASSYGGQGFAYEQYF.

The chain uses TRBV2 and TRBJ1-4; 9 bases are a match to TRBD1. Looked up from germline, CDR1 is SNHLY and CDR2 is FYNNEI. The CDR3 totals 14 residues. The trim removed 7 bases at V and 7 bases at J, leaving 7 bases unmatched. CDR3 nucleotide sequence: TGTGCCAGCACTCGACAGGGGGAGGGTGAAAAACTGTTTTTT. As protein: CASTRQGEGEKLFF.

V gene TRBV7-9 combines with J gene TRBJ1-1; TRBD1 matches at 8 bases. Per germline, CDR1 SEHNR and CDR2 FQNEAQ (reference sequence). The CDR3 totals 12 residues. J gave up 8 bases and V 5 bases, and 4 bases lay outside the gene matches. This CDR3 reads CASSRDRPEAFF. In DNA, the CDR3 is TGTGCCAGCAGCCGGGACAGGCCGGAAGCTTTCTTT.

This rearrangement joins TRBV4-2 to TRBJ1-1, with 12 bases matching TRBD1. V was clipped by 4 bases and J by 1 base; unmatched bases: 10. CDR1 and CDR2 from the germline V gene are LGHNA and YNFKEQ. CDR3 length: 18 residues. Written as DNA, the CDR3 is TGTGCCAGCAGCCCAGCCGGGACAGGGGGCGTTTCGAACACTGAAGCTTTCTTT. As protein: CASSPAGTGGVSNTEAFF.

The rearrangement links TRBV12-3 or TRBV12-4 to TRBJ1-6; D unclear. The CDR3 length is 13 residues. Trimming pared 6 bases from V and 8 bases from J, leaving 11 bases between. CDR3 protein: CASRAPLDSPLHF. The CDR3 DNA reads TGTGCCAGCAGAGCCCCACTAGATTCACCCCTCCACTTT.

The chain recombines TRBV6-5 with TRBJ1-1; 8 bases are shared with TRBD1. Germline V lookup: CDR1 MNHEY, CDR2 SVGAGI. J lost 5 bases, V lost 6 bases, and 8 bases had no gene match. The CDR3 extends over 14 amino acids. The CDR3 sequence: CASRMQGAMTEAFF. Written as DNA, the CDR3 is TGTGCCAGCAGGATGCAGGGGGCCATGACTGAAGCTTTCTTT.

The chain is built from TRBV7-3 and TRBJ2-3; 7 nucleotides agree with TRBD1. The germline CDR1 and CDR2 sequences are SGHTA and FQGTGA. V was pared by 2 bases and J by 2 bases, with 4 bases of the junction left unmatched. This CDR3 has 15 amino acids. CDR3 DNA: TGTGCCAGCAGCTTATCAGGGGGAATCACAGATACGCAGTATTTT. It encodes CASSLSGGITDTQYF.

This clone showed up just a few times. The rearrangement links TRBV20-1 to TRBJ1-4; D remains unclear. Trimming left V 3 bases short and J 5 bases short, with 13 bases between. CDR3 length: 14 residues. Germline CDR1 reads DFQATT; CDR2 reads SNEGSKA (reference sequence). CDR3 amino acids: CSASSRGKNEKLFF. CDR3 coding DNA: TGCAGTGCTAGTAGCCGCGGCAAGAATGAAAAACTGTTTTTT.

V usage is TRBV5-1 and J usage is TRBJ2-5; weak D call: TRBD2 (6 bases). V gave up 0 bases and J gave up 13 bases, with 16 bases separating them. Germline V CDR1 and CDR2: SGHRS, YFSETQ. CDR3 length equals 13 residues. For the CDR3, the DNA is TGCGCCAGCAGCTTGGAGGCTAGCGTTACGGGGTACTTC. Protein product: CASSLEASVTGYF.

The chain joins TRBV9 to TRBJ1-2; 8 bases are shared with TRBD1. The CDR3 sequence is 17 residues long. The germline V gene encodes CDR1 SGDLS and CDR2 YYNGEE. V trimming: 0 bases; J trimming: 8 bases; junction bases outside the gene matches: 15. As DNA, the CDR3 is TGTGCCAGCAGCGTAGCCTGGGACAGGTCGTACCCGGAAGGCTACACCTTC. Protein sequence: CASSVAWDRSYPEGYTF.

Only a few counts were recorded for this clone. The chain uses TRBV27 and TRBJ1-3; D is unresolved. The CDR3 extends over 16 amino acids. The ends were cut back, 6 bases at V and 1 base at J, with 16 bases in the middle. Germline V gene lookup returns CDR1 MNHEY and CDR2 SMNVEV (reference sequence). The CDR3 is CASSRTIGESGNTIYF. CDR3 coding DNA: TGTGCCAGCAGCAGAACGATCGGGGAATCTGGAAACACCATATATTTT.

The CDR3 is CASSRRDSLREQYF. The CDR3 nucleotides are TGTGCCAGTAGTAGGCGGGATAGCCTACGGGAGCAGTACTTC. The chain is built from TRBV19 and TRBJ2-7, with D possibly being TRBD2 (6 bases). CDR1 LNHDA and CDR2 SQIVND come from the germline V gene (reference sequence). The V and J ends lost 4 bases and 7 bases respectively, with 17 bases between them. The CDR3 totals 14 residues.

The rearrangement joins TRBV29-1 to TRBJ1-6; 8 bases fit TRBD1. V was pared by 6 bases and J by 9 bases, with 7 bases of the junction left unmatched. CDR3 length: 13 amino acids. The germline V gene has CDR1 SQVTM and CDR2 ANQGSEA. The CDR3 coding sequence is TGCAGCGTCGCACAGGGGGTGACTTCACCCCTCCACTTT. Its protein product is CSVAQGVTSPLHF.

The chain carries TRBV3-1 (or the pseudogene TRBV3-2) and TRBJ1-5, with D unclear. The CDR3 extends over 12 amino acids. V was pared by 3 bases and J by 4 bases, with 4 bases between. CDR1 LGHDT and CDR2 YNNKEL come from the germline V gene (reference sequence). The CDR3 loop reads CASSQQNQPQHF. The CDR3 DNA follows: TGTGCCAGCAGCCAGCAGAATCAGCCCCAGCATTTT.